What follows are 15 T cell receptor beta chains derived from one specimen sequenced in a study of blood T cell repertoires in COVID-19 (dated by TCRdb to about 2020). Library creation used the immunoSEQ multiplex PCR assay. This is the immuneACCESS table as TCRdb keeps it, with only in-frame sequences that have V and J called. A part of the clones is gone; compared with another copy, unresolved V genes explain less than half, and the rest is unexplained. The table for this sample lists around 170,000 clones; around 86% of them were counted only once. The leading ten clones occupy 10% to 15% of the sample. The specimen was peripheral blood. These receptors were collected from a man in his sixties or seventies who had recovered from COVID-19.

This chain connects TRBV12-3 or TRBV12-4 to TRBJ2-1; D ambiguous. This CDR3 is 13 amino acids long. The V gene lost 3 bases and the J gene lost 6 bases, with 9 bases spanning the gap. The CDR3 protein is CASSLPRGNEQFF. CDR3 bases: TGTGCCAGCAGTTTGCCGAGAGGCAATGAGCAGTTCTTC.

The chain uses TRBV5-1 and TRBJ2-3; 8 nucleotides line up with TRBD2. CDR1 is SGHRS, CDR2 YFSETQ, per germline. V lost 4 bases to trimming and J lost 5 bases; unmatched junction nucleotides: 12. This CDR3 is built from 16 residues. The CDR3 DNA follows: TGCGCCAGCAGCCCTGGGAATAGCGGGATTCAAGATACGCAGTATTTT. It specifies CASSPGNSGIQDTQYF.

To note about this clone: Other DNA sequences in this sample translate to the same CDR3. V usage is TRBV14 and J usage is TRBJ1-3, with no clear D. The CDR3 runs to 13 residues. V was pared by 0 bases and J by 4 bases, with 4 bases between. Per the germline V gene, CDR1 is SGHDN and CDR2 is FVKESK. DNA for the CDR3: TGTGCCAGCAGCCAAGACAGGGGAAACACCATATATTTT. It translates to CASSQDRGNTIYF.

The CDR3 protein is CATSDFGGRIDTQYF. CDR3 nucleotides: TGTGCCACCAGTGATTTTGGGGGGAGGATAGATACGCAGTATTTT. V gene TRBV24-1 combines with J gene TRBJ2-3, with D perhaps TRBD2 (6 bases). The CDR3 sequence is 15 residues long. Germline loops: CDR1 KGHDR, CDR2 SFDVKD. The germline V and J ends were trimmed by 1 base and 5 bases, with 12 bases remaining between them.

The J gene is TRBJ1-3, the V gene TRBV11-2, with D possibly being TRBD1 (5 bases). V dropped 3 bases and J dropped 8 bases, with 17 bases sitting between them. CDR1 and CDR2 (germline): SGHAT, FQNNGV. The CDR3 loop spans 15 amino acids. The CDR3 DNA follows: TGTGCCAGCAGCTTGGATTATGGGGCTACAGACACCATATATTTT. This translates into CASSLDYGATDTIYF.

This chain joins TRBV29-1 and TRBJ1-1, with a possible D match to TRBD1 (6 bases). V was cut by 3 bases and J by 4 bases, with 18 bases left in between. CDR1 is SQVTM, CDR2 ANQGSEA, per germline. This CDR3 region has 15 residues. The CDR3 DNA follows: TGCAGCGTTGATAGGGGGTCAGGAGTAGGCACTGAAGCTTTCTTT. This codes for CSVDRGSGVGTEAFF.

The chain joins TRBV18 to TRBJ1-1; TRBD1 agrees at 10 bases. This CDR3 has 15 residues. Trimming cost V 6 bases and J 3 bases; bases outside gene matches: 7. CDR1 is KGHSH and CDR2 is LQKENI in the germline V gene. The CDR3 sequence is CASSPGTGEYTEAFF. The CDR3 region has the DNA TGTGCCAGCTCTCCCGGGACAGGGGAGTACACTGAAGCTTTCTTT.

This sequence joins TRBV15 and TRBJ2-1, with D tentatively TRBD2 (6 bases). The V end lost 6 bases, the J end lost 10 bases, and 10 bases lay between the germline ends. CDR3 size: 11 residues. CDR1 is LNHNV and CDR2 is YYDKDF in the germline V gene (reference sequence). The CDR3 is CATREGGEQFF. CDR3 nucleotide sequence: TGTGCCACCAGGGAGGGAGGAGAGCAGTTCTTC.

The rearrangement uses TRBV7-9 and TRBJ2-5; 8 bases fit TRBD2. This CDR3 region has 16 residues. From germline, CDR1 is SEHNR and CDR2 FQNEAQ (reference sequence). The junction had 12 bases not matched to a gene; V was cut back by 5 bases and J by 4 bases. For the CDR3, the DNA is TGTGCCAGCAGCCCCCCCCAGCGGGAGACGGGAGAGACCCAGTACTTC. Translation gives CASSPPQRETGETQYF.

CDR3: CAISESLAVNTGELFF. The CDR3, as DNA: TGTGCCATCAGTGAGTCGTTGGCTGTGAACACCGGGGAGCTGTTTTTT. The chain is built from TRBV10-3 and TRBJ2-2; no firm D call. V shed 0 bases and J shed 1 base, with 9 bases lying between them. The V gene's germline CDR1 is ENHRY and CDR2 SYGVKD. This CDR3 is built from 16 residues.

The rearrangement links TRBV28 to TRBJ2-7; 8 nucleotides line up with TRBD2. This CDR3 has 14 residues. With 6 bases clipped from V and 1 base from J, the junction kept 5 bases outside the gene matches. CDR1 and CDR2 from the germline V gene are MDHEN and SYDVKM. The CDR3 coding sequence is TGTGCCAGCAGGGCTAGCGGGCCATCCTACGAGCAGTACTTC. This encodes CASRASGPSYEQYF.

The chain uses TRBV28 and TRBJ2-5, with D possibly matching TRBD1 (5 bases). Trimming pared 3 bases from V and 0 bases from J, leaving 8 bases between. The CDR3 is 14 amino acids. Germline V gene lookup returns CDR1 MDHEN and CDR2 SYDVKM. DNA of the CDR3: TGTGCCAGCAGTTTTGCAGGGAACCAAGAGACCCAGTACTTC. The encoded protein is CASSFAGNQETQYF.

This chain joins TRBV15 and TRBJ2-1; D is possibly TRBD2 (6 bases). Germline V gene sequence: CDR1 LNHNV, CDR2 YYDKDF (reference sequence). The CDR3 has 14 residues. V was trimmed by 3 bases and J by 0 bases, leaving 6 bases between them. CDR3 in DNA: TGTGCCACCAGCAGGGACTACTCCTACAATGAGCAGTTCTTC. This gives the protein CATSRDYSYNEQFF.

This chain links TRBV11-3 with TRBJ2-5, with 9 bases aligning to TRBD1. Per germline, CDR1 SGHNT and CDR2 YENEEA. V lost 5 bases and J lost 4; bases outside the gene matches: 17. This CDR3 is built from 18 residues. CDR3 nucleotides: TGTGCCAGCAGCCCGAGCCCTTATACAGGGGGCGATGGAGAGACCCAGTACTTC. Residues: CASSPSPYTGGDGETQYF.

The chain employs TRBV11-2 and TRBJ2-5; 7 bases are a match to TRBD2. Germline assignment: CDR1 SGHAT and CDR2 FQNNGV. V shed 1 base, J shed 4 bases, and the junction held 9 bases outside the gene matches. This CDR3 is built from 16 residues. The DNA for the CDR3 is TGTGCCAGCAGCTTAGGCGGGAGCCCTACGGGAGAGACCCAGTACTTC. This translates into CASSLGGSPTGETQYF.